Listed below are T cell receptor beta chains from one sample, sequenced in a study of shared clonotypes between healthy human individuals. The protocol was immunoSEQ multiplex PCR, while the TCRdb copy is restricted to in-frame clones and leaves out a portion. The table shows around 1.9 million clones, with over 85% occurring only once. The sample was naive CD8+ T cells from PBMCs. The source is a man aged 18 to 29 in good health. Some clones in this sample may be carry-over from other donors' samples. CDR3s include the opening cysteine and the closing phenylalanine or tryptophan. D genes are given only for firm matches. Not every row has a clone size; where given, it reads once, few, many or a size class.

abundance,v_gene,d_gene,j_gene,CDR3aa,CDR3nt
.,TRBV9,.,TRBJ1-2,CASSPTLGAF,TGTGCCAGCAGCCCAACACTTGGTGCCTTC
.,TRBV7-6,.,TRBJ2-7,CASSPIRVGYEQYF,TGTGCCAGCAGCCCCATTCGGGTGGGCTACGAGCAGTACTTC
.,TRBV27,.,TRBJ2-7,CASSLWPRVRHEQYF,TGTGCCAGCAGTTTATGGCCGCGGGTTCGCCACGAGCAGTACTTC
.,TRBV6-1,.,TRBJ1-3,CASSESRGRQKGNTIYF,TGTGCCAGCAGTGAATCGAGGGGGAGGCAGAAGGGAAACACCATATATTTT
.,TRBV6-5,.,TRBJ2-7,CASSYSGDTSYEQYF,TGTGCCAGCAGTTACTCAGGGGACACTTCCTACGAGCAGTACTTC
few,TRBV7-9,TRBD2,TRBJ2-1,CASSSGTSGTDEQFF,TGTGCCAGCAGCTCCGGGACTAGCGGGACCGATGAGCAGTTCTTC
.,TRBV28,TRBD1,TRBJ1-5,CAATGTDYQPQHF,TGTGCCGCTACCGGGACAGACTATCAGCCCCAGCATTTT
.,TRBV18,TRBD1,TRBJ2-7,CASSPGQGVYEQYF,TGTGCCAGCTCCCCGGGACAGGGGGTTTACGAGCAGTACTTC
.,TRBV5-6,.,TRBJ1-2,CASSPYDSIPNYGYTF,TGTGCCAGCAGCCCCTATGACAGCATTCCTAACTATGGCTACACCTTC
.,TRBV7-9,.,TRBJ1-1,CASSSPYPDTDVAFF,TGTGCCAGCAGCTCGCCCTACCCGGACACTGATGTAGCTTTCTTT
.,TRBV19,.,TRBJ2-1,CASSIVGLNYNEQFF,TGTGCCAGTAGTATAGTAGGACTTAACTACAATGAGCAGTTCTTC
.,TRBV15,TRBD2,TRBJ2-3,CATSDSGIKDTQYF,TGTGCCACCTCGGATAGCGGGATTAAAGATACGCAGTATTTT
.,TRBV28,TRBD2,TRBJ2-7,CASSQTSGGKRAYEQYF,TGTGCCAGCAGCCAAACTAGCGGGGGAAAAAGGGCCTACGAGCAGTACTTC
once,TRBV4-1,TRBD2,TRBJ2-7,CASSQLTSGDSYEQYF,TGCGCCAGCAGCCAATTGACTAGCGGTGACTCCTACGAGCAGTACTTC
.,TRBV5-1,.,TRBJ2-7,CASSLAEPLQYEQYF,TGCGCCAGCAGCTTGGCCGAGCCCCTGCAATACGAGCAGTACTTC
.,TRBV11-3,TRBD2,TRBJ2-3,CASSLREDTADTQYF,TGTGCCAGCAGCTTGCGGGAGGATACCGCAGATACGCAGTATTTT
.,TRBV6-5,.,TRBJ2-5,CASSYQPRTGETQYF,TGTGCCAGCAGTTACCAACCCCGGACTGGGGAGACCCAGTACTTC
.,TRBV11-2,.,TRBJ2-5,CASSLGDALAETQYF,TGTGCCAGCAGCTTAGGGGACGCTCTCGCGGAGACCCAGTACTTC
.,TRBV9,.,TRBJ1-1,CASSLGRMNTEAFF,TGTGCCAGCAGCCTGGGACGAATGAACACTGAAGCTTTCTTT
.,TRBV6-1,TRBD2,TRBJ2-1,CASSASGTTDNEQFF,TGTGCCAGCAGTGCGTCCGGGACTACCGACAATGAGCAGTTCTTC